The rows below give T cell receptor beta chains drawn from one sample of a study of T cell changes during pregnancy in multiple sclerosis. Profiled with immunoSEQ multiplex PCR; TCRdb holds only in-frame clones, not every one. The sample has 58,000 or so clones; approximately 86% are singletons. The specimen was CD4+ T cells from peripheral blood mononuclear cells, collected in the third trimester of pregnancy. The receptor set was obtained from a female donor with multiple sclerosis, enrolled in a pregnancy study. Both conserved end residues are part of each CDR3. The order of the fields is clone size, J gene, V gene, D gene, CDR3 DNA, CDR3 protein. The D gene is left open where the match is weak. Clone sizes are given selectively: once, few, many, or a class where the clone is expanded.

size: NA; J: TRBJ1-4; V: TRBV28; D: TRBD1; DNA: TGTGCCAGCAGTCAAACAGGGGGCGCCGGACTGTTTTTT; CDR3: CASSQTGGAGLFF
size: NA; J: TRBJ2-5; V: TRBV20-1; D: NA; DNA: TGCAGTGCGCGGGATCGGGAGACCCAGTACTTC; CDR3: CSARDRETQYF
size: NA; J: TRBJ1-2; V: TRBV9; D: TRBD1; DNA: TGTGCCAGCAGCGTAGGGCCAGGGGGCCCTGGCTATGGCTACACCTTC; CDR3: CASSVGPGGPGYGYTF
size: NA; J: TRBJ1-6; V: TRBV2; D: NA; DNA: TGTGCCAGCAGTGAAGAGAGGAACCGGAATTCACCCCTCCACTTT; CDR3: CASSEERNRNSPLHF
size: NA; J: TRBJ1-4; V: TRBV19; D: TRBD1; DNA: TGTGCCAGTAGTACGACAGGGGGCTATGAAAAACTGTTTTTT; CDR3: CASSTTGGYEKLFF
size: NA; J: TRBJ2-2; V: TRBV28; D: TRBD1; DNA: TGTGCCAGCAGTTATACCGGGACAGGTTACACCGGGGAGCTGTTTTTT; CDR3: CASSYTGTGYTGELFF
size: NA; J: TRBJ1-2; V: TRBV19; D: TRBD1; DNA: TGTGCCAGTACTCCCACAGGGGGCACCGGAGCCTACACCTTC; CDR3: CASTPTGGTGAYTF
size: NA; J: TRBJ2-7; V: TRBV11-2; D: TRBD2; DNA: TGTGCCAGCAGCTTAGAGCGGGGGTCGAGGGGCGACGAGCAGTACTTC; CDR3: CASSLERGSRGDEQYF
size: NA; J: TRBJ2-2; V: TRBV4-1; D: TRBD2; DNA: TGCGCCAGCAGCCAAGCGGAAGCGGGAGGGCTCACCGGGGAGCTGTTTTTT; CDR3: CASSQAEAGGLTGELFF
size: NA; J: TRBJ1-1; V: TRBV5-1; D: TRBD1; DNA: TGCGCCAGCAGCTTCGGACAGGACCTTATTTTATCCACTGAAGCTTTCTTT; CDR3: CASSFGQDLILSTEAFF
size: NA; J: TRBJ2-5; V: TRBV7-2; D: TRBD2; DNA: TGTGCCAGCAGTGGACTAGCGGAAGAGACCCAGTACTTC; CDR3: CASSGLAEETQYF
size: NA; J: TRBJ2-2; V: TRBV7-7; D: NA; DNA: TGTGCCAGCAGCAAGACAGGAACCGGGGAGCTGTTTTTT; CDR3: CASSKTGTGELFF
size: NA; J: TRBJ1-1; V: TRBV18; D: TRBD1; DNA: TGTGCCAGCTCGGGACAGGGGATGAACACTGAAGCTTTCTTT; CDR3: CASSGQGMNTEAFF
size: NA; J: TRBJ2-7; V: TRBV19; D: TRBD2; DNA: TGTGCCAGTAGTCGGCCGGGACTAGCGCTCTACGAGCAGTACTTC; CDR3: CASSRPGLALYEQYF
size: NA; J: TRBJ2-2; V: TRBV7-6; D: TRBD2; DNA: TGTGCCAGCAGCATTGGGACTAGCGGGGAGCTGTTTTTT; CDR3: CASSIGTSGELFF
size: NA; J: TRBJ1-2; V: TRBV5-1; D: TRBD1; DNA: TGCGCCAGCAGCGCCACCTCAGGGGGCGCGGGGTATGGCTACACCTTC; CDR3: CASSATSGGAGYGYTF
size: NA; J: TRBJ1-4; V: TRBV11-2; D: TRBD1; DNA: TGTGCCAGCAGCTTAGGGGGGACAGGGGTTGAAAAACTGTTTTTT; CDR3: CASSLGGTGVEKLFF
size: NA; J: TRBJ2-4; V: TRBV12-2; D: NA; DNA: TGTGCAAGTCGCTGTACACGGGGGGCCAAAAACATTCAGTACTTC; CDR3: CASRCTRGAKNIQYF
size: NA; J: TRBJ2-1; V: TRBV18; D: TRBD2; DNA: TGTGCCAGCTCACCTTTGACTCTAGCGGGGACAAATGAGCAGTTCTTC; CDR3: CASSPLTLAGTNEQFF
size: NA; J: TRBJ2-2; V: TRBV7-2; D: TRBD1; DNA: TGTGCCAGCACTACCCCCGGGACAGATATTTACACCGGGGAGCTGTTTTTT; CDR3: CASTTPGTDIYTGELFF
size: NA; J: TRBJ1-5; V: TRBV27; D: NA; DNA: TGTGCCATCCGTTCAGGGTATAGCAATCAGCCCCAGCATTTT; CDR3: CAIRSGYSNQPQHF
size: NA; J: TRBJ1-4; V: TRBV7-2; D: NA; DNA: TGTGCCAGCAGCCGGGACTGGGATGAAAAACTGTTTTTT; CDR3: CASSRDWDEKLFF
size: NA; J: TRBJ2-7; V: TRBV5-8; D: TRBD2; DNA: TGTGCCAGCAGCGTAACTAGCGGGGGGTTCGGGCAGTACTTC; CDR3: CASSVTSGGFGQYF
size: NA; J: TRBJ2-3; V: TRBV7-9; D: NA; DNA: TGTGCCAGCAGCTCAAGGCGGGTGGCGGGAGATACGCAGTATTTT; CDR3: CASSSRRVAGDTQYF
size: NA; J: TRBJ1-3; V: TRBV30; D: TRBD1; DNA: TGTGCCTGGAGTCGGGACAGGGGGTCCTCGAACCTCTCTGGAAACACCATATATTTT; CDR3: CAWSRDRGSSNLSGNTIYF
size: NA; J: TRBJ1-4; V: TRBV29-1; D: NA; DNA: TGCAGCGTTGAGATTAGTGAAAAACTGTTTTTT; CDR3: CSVEISEKLFF
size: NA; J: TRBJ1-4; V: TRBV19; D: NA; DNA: TGTGCCAGTAGGATTCGACCTTCAGGGGCTAATGAAAAACTGTTTTTT; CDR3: CASRIRPSGANEKLFF
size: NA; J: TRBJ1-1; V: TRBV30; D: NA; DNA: TGTGCCTGGAGTGAGGGGGTAGTCACTGAAGCTTTCTTT; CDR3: CAWSEGVVTEAFF
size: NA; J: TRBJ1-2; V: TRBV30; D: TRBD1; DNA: TGTGCCTGGAGTTTCTCGGACAGGGAGGCCTATGGCTACACCTTC; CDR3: CAWSFSDREAYGYTF
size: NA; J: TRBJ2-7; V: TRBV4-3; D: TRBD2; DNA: TGCGCCAGCAGCCTAAGTAGCGGGTACTCCTACGAGCAGTACTTC; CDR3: CASSLSSGYSYEQYF
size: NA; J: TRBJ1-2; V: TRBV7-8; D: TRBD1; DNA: TGTGCCAGCAGCTTAGAAGCGACAGGGGTTAGCTATGGCTACACCTTC; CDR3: CASSLEATGVSYGYTF
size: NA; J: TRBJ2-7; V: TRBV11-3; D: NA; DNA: TGTGCCAGCAGCTCCCCCCGGGACACCTACGAGCAGTACTTC; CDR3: CASSSPRDTYEQYF
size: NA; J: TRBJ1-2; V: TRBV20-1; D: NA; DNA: TGCAGTGCTAGAGATCCCCCCCTTCCCACCTTC; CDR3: CSARDPPLPTF
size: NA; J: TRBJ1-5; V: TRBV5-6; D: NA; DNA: TGTGCCAGCAGCTTGGAGTTTCGGGGGCCCCAGCATTTT; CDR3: CASSLEFRGPQHF
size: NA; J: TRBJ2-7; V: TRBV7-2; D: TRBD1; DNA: TGTGCCAGCAGCTGGGGACAGGGAACCTACGAGCAGTACTTC; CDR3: CASSWGQGTYEQYF
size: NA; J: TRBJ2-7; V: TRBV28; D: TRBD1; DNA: TGTGCCAGCACCAACCCCAACAGGGGGCCGTACGAGCAGTACTTC; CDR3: CASTNPNRGPYEQYF
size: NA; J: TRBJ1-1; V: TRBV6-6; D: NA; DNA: TGTGCCAGCACCGACATATCCACAGGTCTGGTAGAAGCTTTCTTT; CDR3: CASTDISTGLVEAFF
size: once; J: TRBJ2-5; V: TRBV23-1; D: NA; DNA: TGCGCCAGCAGTCAAGGGGGGGGCAGGGCGGAGACCCAGTACTTC; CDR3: CASSQGGGRAETQYF
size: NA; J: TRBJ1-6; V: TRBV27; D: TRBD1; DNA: TGTGCCAGCAGTTTATCGACAGGGGCCAGGTCACCCCTCCACTTT; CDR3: CASSLSTGARSPLHF
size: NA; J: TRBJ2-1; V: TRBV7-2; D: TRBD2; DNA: TGTGCCAGCAGCTCGGGACTAGCGTCGGATGAGCAGTTCTTC; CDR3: CASSSGLASDEQFF
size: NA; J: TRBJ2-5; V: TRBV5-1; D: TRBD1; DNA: TGCGCCAGCAGCCTTGGGAACGGAAACAGGGGAGAGACCCAGTACTTC; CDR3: CASSLGNGNRGETQYF
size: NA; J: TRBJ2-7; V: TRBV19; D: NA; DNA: TGTGCCAGTAGTAGACAGTCCGCCTACGAGCAGTACTTC; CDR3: CASSRQSAYEQYF